This T cell receptor beta chain was sequenced in a study of shared clonotypes between healthy human individuals (dated by TCRdb to 2018 to 2021). Regarding the study in general: A couple of women and a few men aged 18 to 49 years were included in the cohort. Blood TCR repertoires of 5 or 6 healthy adults were deeply sequenced to estimate repertoire size and the extent of clonotype sharing between individuals. Different laboratories and diverse techniques were used to prepare libraries and sequence TCR repertoires, to increase sequencing depth and limit assay-specific biases. Each donor's leukapheresis produced roughly between roughly 0.85 and 9.5 billion PBMCs.

Donors were healthy HIV-negative adults with no recently reported acute infections or vaccinations. Every donor was a Caucasian adult living in Nashville, Tennessee, USA. For unsorted samples, 96 million or so PBMCs were counted, and genomic DNA was extracted using the QIAamp DNA Blood Mini kit. Blood was obtained by leukapheresis, after which PBMCs were separated by Ficoll-Histopaque density gradient centrifugation and cryopreserved in liquid nitrogen vapor phase. TCR CDR3 regions were amplified from genomic DNA by multiplex PCR using the deep immunoSEQ assay. Extracted genomic DNA from each cell subset was distributed evenly across all wells of several immunoSEQ 96-well plates, and each plate was treated as a replicate. Each replicate PCR for unsorted PBMC received roughly 0.3 ug genomic DNA, equal to 25,000 to 30,000 T cell genomes. Ten immunoSEQ deep assay plates were used to sequence unsorted PBMC genomic DNA. The purified libraries were quantified using a Qubit 3.0 fluorometer, sized with a Bioanalyzer 2100, and then quantified again using the KAPA Library Quantification kit. Every immunoSEQ 96-well plate was sequenced on a separate single-read 150-cycle Illumina NextSeq 550 flow cell. The original pipeline was this. The immunoSEQ output contained only junctional sequences without quality scores, so filtering could not match that applied to full-length reads. To assign V/J genes and CDR3, sequences were annotated against IMGT germline references using PyIR, a Python wrapper for IgBLAST v1.9. Reads were removed for weak V/J assignments (E-value above 1e-6), missing CDR3, stop codons, out-of-frame junctions, or ambiguous translated residues. V3J clonotypes were defined as sequences sharing the same inferred V gene, J gene, and CDR3 amino acid sequence. The percentage overlap between two repertoires was calculated by dividing the number of shared unique clonotypes by the size of the smaller repertoire. Three approaches were used to assess repertoire richness: RTK rarefaction, the Chao1 estimator, and Recon v2.1 estimates of unobserved clonotypes. What TCRdb holds here is the immuneACCESS table cut down to in-frame rearrangements. Part of the clones is not present; checked against another copy, under half of the missing clones reflect an unresolved V gene, and the others are unexplained. V and J calls and clone size follow that table, whereas D and trimming were derived from the DNA. For this sample the table gives around 430,000 clones, of which 70% to 80% were detected only once. Together, the top ten hold 13% of the sample.

With respect to this clone: There is no known antigen for this receptor. It has no much larger one-base neighbor in the sample; base qualities were not kept.

Here is what the overall study found, with its caveats: Only blood was sampled, and tissue TCR repertoires likely differ from those in blood. Because the study included a small number of donors, the genetic and exposure-history diversity represented was limited. Pairwise subsampling indicated that sequencing depth was expected to affect the degree of clonotype sharing among donors.

Compared with germline, V lacks 2 bases and J lacks 5 bases; bases without a gene match: 9. CDR1 and CDR2, per the germline V gene, are SQVTM and ANQGSEA. From its cysteine to its phenylalanine, the CDR3 spans 15 amino acids. Only the CDR3 DNA is retained, 45 bases long and in frame from the first base. The V gene is TRBV29-1 and the J gene is TRBJ2-7, and TRBD1 aligns with 10 junction nucleotides. This TCR came from a woman aged 35 to 49 in good health. Some clones in this sample may be carry-over from other donors' samples. The sample taken for sequencing was PBMCs. The DNA reads TGCAGCGTTGAACGAAATCCGGGACAGGGGAACGAGCAGTACTTC. The resulting protein is CSVERNPGQGNEQYF.